This paragraph covers one T cell receptor beta chain sequence. Germline CDR1 KGHDR, CDR2 SFDVKD. The CDR3 runs 13 residues. V was cut by 4 bases and J by 7 bases, with 11 bases left in between. Total RNA was extracted at no less than 5 micrograms per sample. This sample is drawn from a study of blood T cells in healthy people across ages. A second PCR, run for roughly 7 to 12 cycles, used a sample-barcoded 5' primer plus a J-beta primer mix. One entry per CDR3 protein results from TCRdb running MiXCR on the 5' RACE reads. The table lists about 1.6 million distinct CDR3 sequences, about 32% of them singletons, with roughly 10% in the top ten.

This chain links TRBV24-1 with TRBJ2-3; a possible D gene is TRBD1 (5 bases). The sequenced sample was blood. This clonotype was sampled from a woman under 40 in good health. Written as DNA, the CDR3 is TGTGCCACCAGTGAGCGTGGGGCCTATACGCAGTATTTT. Its translation is CATSERGAYTQYF.